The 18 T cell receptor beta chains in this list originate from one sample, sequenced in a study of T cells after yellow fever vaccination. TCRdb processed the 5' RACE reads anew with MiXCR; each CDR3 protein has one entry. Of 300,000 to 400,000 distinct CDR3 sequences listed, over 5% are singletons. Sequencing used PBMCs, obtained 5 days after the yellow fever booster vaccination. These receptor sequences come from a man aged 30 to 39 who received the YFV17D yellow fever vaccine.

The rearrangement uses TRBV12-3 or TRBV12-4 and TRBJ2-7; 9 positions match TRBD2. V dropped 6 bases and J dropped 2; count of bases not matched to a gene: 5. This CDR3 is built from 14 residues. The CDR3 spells CASSRTSVAYEQYF. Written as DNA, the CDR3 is TGTGCCAGCAGCAGGACTAGCGTAGCCTACGAGCAGTACTTC.

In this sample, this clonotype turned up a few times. The CDR3 is CASSRNSGRTGELFF. As DNA, the CDR3 is TGTGCCAGCAGTCGAAACTCCGGGAGAACCGGGGAGCTGTTTTTT. V gene TRBV12-3 or TRBV12-4 combines with J gene TRBJ2-2; tentative D call: TRBD2 (6 bases). The CDR3 sequence is 15 residues long. The V end lost 5 bases, the J end lost 5 bases, and 15 bases lay between the germline ends.

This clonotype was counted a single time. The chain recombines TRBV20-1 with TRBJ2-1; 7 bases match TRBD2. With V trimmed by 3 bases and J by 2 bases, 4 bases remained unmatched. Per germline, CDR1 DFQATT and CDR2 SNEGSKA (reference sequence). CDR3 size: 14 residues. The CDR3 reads CSARGGGTYNEQFF. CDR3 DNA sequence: TGCAGTGCTAGGGGGGGAGGGACCTACAATGAGCAGTTCTTC.

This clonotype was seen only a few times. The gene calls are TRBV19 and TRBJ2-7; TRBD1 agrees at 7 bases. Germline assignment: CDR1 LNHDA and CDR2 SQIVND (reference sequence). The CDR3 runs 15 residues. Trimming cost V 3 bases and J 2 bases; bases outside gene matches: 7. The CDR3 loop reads CASSMASTGTYEQYF. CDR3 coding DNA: TGTGCCAGTAGTATGGCGTCGACAGGGACCTACGAGCAGTACTTC.

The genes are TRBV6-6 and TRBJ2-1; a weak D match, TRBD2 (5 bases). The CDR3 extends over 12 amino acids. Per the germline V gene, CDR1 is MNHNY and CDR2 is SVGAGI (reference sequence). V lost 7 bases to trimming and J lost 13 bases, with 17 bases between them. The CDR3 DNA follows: TGTGCCAGCACCCCGTCAGGAGGTTACCAGTTCTTC. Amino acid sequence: CASTPSGGYQFF.

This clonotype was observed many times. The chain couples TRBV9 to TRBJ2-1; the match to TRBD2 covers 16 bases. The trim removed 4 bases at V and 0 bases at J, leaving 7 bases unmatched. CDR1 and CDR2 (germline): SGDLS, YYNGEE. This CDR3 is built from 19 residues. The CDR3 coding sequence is TGTGCCAGCAGCTCCCCCGGGACTAGCGGGAGGGTCTCCTACAATGAGCAGTTCTTC. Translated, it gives CASSSPGTSGRVSYNEQFF.

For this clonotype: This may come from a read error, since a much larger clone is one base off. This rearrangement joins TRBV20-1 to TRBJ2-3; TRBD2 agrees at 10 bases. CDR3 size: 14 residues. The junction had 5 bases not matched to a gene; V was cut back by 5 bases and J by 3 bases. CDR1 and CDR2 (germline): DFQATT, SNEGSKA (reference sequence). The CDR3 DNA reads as TGCAGTGCTCTAGCGGGAGTAGTGACAGATACGCAGTATTTT. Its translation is CSALAGVVTDTQYF.

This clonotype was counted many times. The CDR3 sequence is CASSPASSSVDTQYF. Written as DNA, the CDR3 is TGTGCCAGCTCACCTGCGAGTTCTTCGGTGGATACGCAGTATTTT. The genes are TRBV18 and TRBJ2-3; unclear D gene. Trimming removed 3 bases at V and 6 bases at J, with 16 bases between. Germline V gene lookup returns CDR1 KGHSH and CDR2 LQKENI. The CDR3 runs 15 residues.

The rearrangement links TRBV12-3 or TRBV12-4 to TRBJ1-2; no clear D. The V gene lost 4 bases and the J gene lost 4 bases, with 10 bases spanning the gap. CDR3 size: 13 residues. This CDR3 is CASSSSDIYGYTF. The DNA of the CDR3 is TGTGCCAGCAGTTCCTCCGACATCTATGGCTACACCTTC.

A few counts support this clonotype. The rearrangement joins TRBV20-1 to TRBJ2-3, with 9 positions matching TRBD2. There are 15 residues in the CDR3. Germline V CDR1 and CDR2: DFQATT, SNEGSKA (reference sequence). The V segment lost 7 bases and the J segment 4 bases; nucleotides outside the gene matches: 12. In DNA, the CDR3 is TGCAGTGTGGAGGGCGGAGCGGGGGGCCCAGATACGCAGTATTTT. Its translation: CSVEGGAGGPDTQYF.

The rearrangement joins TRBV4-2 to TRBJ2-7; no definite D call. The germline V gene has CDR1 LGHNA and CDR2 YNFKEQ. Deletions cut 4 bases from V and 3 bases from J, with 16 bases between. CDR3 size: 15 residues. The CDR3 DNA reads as TGTGCCAGCAGCCCCGCTACTACGCGAGGCTACGAGCAGTACTTC. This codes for CASSPATTRGYEQYF.

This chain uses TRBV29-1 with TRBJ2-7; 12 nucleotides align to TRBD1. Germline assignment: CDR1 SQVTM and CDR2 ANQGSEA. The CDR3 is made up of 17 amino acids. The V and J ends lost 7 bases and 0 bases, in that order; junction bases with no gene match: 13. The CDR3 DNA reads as TGCAGCGGGAACCCGGGACAGGGGGCCTCGAGCTCCTACGAGCAGTACTTC. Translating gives CSGNPGQGASSSYEQYF.

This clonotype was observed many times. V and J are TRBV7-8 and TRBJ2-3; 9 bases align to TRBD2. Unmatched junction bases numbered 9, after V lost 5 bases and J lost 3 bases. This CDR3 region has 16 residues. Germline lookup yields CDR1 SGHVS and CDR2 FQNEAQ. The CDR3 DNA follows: TGTGCCAGCAGCGCTCGTCGGCGGGAGGGAACAGATACGCAGTATTTT. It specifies CASSARRREGTDTQYF.

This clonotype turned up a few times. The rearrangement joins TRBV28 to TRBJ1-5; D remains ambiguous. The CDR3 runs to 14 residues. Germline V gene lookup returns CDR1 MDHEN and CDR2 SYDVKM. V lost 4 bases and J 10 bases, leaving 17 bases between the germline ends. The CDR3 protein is CASSSPGPDRPQHF. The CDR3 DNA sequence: TGTGCCAGCAGTTCCCCCGGACCCGATAGACCCCAGCATTTT.

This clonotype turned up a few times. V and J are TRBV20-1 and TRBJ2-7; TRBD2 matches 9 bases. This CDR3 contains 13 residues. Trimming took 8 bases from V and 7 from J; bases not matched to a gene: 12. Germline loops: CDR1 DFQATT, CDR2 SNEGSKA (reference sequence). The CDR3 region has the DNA TGCAGTTCGCCTAGCGGGAAGGCGGGGGAGCAGTACTTC. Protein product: CSSPSGKAGEQYF.

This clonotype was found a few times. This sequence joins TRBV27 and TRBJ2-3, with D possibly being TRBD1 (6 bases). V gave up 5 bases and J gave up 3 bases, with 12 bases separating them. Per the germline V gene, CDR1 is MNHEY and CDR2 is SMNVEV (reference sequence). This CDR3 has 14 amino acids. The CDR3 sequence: CASSVQGRTDTQYF. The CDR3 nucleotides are TGTGCCAGCAGTGTACAGGGAAGGACAGATACGCAGTATTTT.

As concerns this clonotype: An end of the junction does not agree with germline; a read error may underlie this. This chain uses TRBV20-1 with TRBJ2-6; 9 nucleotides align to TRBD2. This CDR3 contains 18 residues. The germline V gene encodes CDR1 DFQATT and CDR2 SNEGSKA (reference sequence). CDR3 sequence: CCARGGRAEVSGANVLTF. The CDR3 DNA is TGCTGTGCTAGAGGCGGGAGGGCAGAAGTTTCTGGGGCCAACGTCCTGACTTTC.

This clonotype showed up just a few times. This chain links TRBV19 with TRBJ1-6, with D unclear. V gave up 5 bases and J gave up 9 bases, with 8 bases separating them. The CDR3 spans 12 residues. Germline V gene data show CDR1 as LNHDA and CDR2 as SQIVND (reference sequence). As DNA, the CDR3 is TGTGCCAGTAGTGTTGGGGTTTCACCCCTCCACTTT. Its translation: CASSVGVSPLHF.